These 15 T cell receptor beta chains share one sample of origin, sequenced in a study of T cell responses to AZD1222 COVID-19 vaccine. Here immunoSEQ multiplex PCR was the method, and the copy in TCRdb shows in-frame clones only, minus some. Of about 140,000 clones in the sample, approximately 85% were seen once. The source was peripheral blood, collected 28 days after the second dose of the MenACWY control vaccine. Every receptor here comes from an adult who received the MenACWY meningococcal vaccine as a control.

CDR3 residues: CASSLVLGKNIQYF. CDR3 DNA: TGCGCCAGCAGCTTGGTCCTGGGCAAAAACATTCAGTACTTC. This rearrangement joins TRBV5-1 to TRBJ2-4; unclear D gene. V shed 0 bases and J shed 3 bases, with 7 bases lying between them. The germline CDR1 and CDR2 sequences are SGHRS and YFSETQ. The CDR3 has 14 amino acids.

Note on this clone: The same CDR3 arises from other DNA sequences in this sample as well. The gene calls are TRBV7-9 and TRBJ1-1; D uncertain. Trimming took off 1 base at V and 3 bases at J, with 0 bases between the two ends. This CDR3 is built from 11 residues. CDR1 and CDR2 from the germline V gene are SEHNR and FQNEAQ (reference sequence). The CDR3, as DNA: TGTGCCAGCAGCTTAGACACTGAAGCTTTCTTT. Translation gives CASSLDTEAFF.

Here the CDR3 reads CASRYPDTSEAFF. In nucleotides, the CDR3 is TGTGCCAGCAGATACCCCGATACATCCGAAGCTTTCTTT. The J gene is TRBJ1-1, the V gene TRBV12-3 or TRBV12-4; D uncertain. The CDR3 runs to 13 residues. Trimming removed 6 bases from V and 8 bases from J, with 16 bases in between.

This chain joins TRBV11-3 and TRBJ2-4; a possible D gene is TRBD1 (5 bases). Per germline, CDR1 SGHNT and CDR2 YENEEA. The V end lost 4 bases, the J end lost 0 bases, and 19 bases lay between the germline ends. This CDR3 has 18 residues. The CDR3 reads CASSYPLGQPLAKNIQYF. CDR3 nucleotides: TGTGCCAGCAGCTACCCCCTGGGGCAGCCTTTAGCCAAAAACATTCAGTACTTC.

The chain links TRBV11-2 to TRBJ2-2; 11 bases line up with TRBD2. J was trimmed by 5 bases and V by 3 bases; bases with no gene match: 11. Germline assignment: CDR1 SGHAT and CDR2 FQNNGV. The CDR3 covers 18 residues. CDR3 sequence (DNA): TGTGCCAGCAGCTTCCGTTCCGTAGCGGGAGGGGGAACCGGGGAGCTGTTTTTT. It yields the protein CASSFRSVAGGGTGELFF.

The chain joins TRBV15 to TRBJ2-7, with D perhaps matching TRBD2 (6 bases). The CDR3 has 14 residues. Germline loops: CDR1 LNHNV, CDR2 YYDKDF (reference sequence). V was clipped by 5 bases and J by 2 bases, with 13 bases between them. As DNA, the CDR3 is TGTGCCACCAGCGGGGGAGGTGACACCTACGAGCAGTACTTC. It is translated as CATSGGGDTYEQYF.

Only a few counts were recorded for this clone. The V and J genes are TRBV12-3 or TRBV12-4 and TRBJ2-2, with D hard to call. The ends were cut back, 5 bases at V and 6 bases at J, with 7 bases in the middle. This CDR3 is 12 amino acids long. The CDR3 DNA reads as TGTGCCAGCAGTATCCGGGCCGGGGAGCTGTTTTTT. As protein: CASSIRAGELFF.

This clone occurred once. CDR3 loop: CASTPLAGAGEQYF. The CDR3 nucleotides are TGTGCCAGTACCCCACTAGCGGGAGCGGGGGAGCAGTACTTC. This sequence joins TRBV19 and TRBJ2-7; 11 nucleotides align to TRBD2. J lost 7 bases, V lost 7 bases, and 9 bases had no gene match. This CDR3 is built from 14 residues. Germline CDR1 LNHDA, CDR2 SQIVND (reference sequence).

This chain uses TRBV5-1 with TRBJ1-2; D is unclear. Trimming took off 4 bases at V and 8 bases at J, with 12 bases between the two ends. The germline V gene has CDR1 SGHRS and CDR2 YFSETQ. This CDR3 contains 12 residues. CDR3 sequence: CASSQDASGYTF. CDR3 sequence (DNA): TGCGCCAGCAGCCAAGACGCGAGCGGCTACACCTTC.

V gene TRBV5-1 combines with J gene TRBJ2-2, with 11 bases that match TRBD2. Germline values: CDR1 SGHRS, CDR2 YFSETQ. CDR3 length equals 13 residues. J was trimmed by 9 bases and V by 4 bases; bases with no gene match: 2. The CDR3 bases are TGCGCCAGCAGCGCGACTAGCGGGAGGGAGCTGTTTTTT. It specifies CASSATSGRELFF.

The chain couples TRBV11-2 to TRBJ1-1; D gene ambiguous. CDR1 and CDR2 (germline): SGHAT, FQNNGV. The germline V and J ends were trimmed by 5 bases and 10 bases, with 11 bases remaining between them. The length of the CDR3 is 11 residues. The CDR3 region is CASSGLSLAFF. The CDR3 coding sequence is TGTGCCAGCAGCGGCCTATCGTTAGCTTTCTTT.

The chain links TRBV5-1 to TRBJ1-1; the match to TRBD1 covers 8 bases. Trimming at V came to 4 bases and at J to 4 bases, leaving 3 bases not matched to a gene. Germline V gene lookup returns CDR1 SGHRS and CDR2 YFSETQ. CDR3 length equals 13 residues. The CDR3 sequence is CASSLTGATEAFF. DNA of the CDR3: TGCGCCAGCAGCCTGACAGGGGCCACTGAAGCTTTCTTT. The full variable domain, its missing parts supplied by reference TRBV5-1 and TRBJ1-1, is KAGVTQTPRYLIKTRGQQVTLSCSPISGHRSVSWYQQTPGQGLQFLFEYFSETQRNKGNFPGRFSGRQFSNSRSEMNVSTLELGDSALYLCASSLTGATEAFFGQGTRLTVV.

CDR3 amino acids: CASSEGPDSPLHF. CDR3 in DNA: TGTGCCAGCAGTGAAGGCCCGGATTCACCCCTCCACTTT. V usage is TRBV6-1 and J usage is TRBJ1-6; D call uncertain. The ends were cut back, 1 base at V and 8 bases at J, with 6 bases in the middle. The CDR3 is made up of 13 amino acids. Germline CDR1 and CDR2: MNHNS and SASEGT.

The chain couples TRBV6-2 or TRBV6-3 to TRBJ2-2, with D tentatively TRBD1 (5 bases). Trimming removed 1 base from V and 1 base from J, with 16 bases in between. The CDR3 runs to 18 residues. The germline gives CDR1 MNHEY, CDR2 SVGEGT. CDR3 in DNA: TGTGCCAGCAGTTACTTTATTAGGAGACAGTGGAACACCGGGGAGCTGTTTTTT. As protein: CASSYFIRRQWNTGELFF.

The chain's CDR3 is CAWRKRVSYEQYF. CDR3 sequence (DNA): TGTGCCTGGAGGAAAAGGGTTTCGTACGAGCAGTACTTC. The genes are TRBV30 and TRBJ2-7; D is undetermined. Trimming pared 3 bases from V and 4 bases from J, leaving 13 bases between. Germline values: CDR1 GTSNPN, CDR2 SVGIG (reference sequence). This CDR3 is 13 amino acids long.